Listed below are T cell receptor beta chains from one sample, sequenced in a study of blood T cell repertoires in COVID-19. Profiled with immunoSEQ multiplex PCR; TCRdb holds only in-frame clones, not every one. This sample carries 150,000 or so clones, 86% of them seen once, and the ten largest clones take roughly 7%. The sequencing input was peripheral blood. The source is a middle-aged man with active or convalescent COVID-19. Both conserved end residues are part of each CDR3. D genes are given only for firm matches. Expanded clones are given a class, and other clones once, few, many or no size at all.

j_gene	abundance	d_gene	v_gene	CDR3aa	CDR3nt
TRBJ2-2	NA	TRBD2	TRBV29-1	CSVFSGGSTGELFF	TGCAGCGTTTTTAGCGGGGGGTCCACCGGGGAGCTGTTTTTT
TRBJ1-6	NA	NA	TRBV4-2	CASSQDLGAGTNSPLHF	TGTGCCAGCAGCCAAGATCTAGGGGCAGGAACAAATTCACCCCTCCACTTT
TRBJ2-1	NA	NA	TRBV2	CASRDNSYNEQFF	TGTGCCAGTAGGGACAACTCCTACAATGAGCAGTTCTTC
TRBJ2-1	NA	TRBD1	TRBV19	CASTNRGQGAYNEQFF	TGTGCCAGTACTAATAGGGGACAGGGGGCGTACAATGAGCAGTTCTTC
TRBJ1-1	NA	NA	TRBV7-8	CASSLVAMNTEAFF	TGTGCCAGCAGCTTAGTAGCGATGAACACTGAAGCTTTCTTT
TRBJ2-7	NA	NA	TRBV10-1	CAGRLSSYEQYF	TGCGCCGGCAGGCTGAGCTCCTACGAGCAGTACTTC
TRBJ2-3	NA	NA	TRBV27	CASSLPLGTGSDTQYF	TGTGCCAGCAGTTTGCCCCTCGGGACTGGCTCAGATACGCAGTATTTT
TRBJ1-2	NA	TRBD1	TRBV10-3	CAIRGQGTNYGYTF	TGTGCCATCAGGGGACAGGGAACCAACTATGGCTACACCTTC
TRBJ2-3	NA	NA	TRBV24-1	CATSTTGSEKSDTQYF	TGTGCCACCTCAACAACAGGGTCTGAGAAGTCAGATACGCAGTATTTT
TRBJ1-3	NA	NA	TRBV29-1	CSVEVDTRNTIYF	TGCAGCGTTGAAGTTGACACAAGAAACACCATATATTTT
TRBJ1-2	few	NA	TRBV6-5	CASSYGQSTGYTF	TGTGCCAGCAGTTACGGGCAGTCGACTGGCTACACCTTC
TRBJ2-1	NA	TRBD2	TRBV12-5	CASGLARRLAGDAEQFF	TGTGCTAGTGGTTTGGCTCGTCGACTAGCGGGAGATGCTGAGCAGTTCTTC
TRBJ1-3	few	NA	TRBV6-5	CASGADGLGGNTIYF	TGTGCCAGCGGAGCGGACGGTCTAGGTGGAAACACCATATATTTT
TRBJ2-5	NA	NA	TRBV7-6	CASSLVQAYVTQYF	TGTGCCAGCAGCCTTGTACAGGCCTATGTGACCCAGTACTTC
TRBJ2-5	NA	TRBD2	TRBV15	CATSLAGVWETQYF	TGTGCCACCAGCCTAGCGGGAGTATGGGAGACCCAGTACTTC
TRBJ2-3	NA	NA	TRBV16	CASSLGSRTDTQYF	TGTGCCAGCAGCCTTGGCAGTCGCACAGATACGCAGTATTTT
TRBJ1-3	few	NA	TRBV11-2	CASSLESGTGNTIYF	TGTGCCAGCAGCTTAGAAAGCGGAACTGGAAACACCATATATTTT
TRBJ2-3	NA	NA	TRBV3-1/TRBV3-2	CASSQGLSRLVTDTQYF	TGTGCCAGCAGCCAAGGGTTGTCGAGATTAGTCACAGATACGCAGTATTTT
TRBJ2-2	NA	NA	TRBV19	CASSIRAQVNTGELFF	TGTGCCAGTAGTATAAGGGCACAGGTGAACACCGGGGAGCTGTTTTTT
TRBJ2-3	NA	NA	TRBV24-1	CATSDFRQATPDTQYF	TGTGCCACCAGTGATTTTCGACAGGCCACCCCAGATACGCAGTATTTT
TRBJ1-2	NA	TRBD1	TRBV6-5	CASRYRDRAHGYTF	TGTGCCAGCAGATACCGGGACAGGGCCCATGGCTACACCTTC
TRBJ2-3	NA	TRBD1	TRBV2	CASTDRGSTDTQYF	TGTGCCAGCACGGACAGGGGAAGCACAGATACGCAGTATTTT